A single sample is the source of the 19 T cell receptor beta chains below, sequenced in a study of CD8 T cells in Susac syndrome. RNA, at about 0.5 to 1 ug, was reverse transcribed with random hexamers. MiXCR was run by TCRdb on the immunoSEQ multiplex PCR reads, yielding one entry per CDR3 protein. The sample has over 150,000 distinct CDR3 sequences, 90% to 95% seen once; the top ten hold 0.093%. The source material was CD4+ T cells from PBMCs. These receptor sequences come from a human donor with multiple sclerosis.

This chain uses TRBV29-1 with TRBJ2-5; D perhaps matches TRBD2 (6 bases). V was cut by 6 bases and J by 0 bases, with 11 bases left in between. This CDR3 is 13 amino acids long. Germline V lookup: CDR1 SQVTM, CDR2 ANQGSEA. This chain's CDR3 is CSVPGLYQETQYF. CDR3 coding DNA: TGCAGCGTCCCCGGACTATACCAAGAGACCCAGTACTTC.

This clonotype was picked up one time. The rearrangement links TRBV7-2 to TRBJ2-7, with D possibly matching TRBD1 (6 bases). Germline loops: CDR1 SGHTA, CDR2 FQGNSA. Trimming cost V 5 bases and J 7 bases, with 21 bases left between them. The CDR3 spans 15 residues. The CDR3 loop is CASSEGGAGLREQYF. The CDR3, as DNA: TGTGCCAGCAGCGAAGGGGGAGCAGGGCTGAGGGAGCAGTACTTC.

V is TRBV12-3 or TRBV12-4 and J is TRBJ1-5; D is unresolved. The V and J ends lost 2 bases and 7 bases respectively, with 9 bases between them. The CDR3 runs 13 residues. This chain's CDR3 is CASSLIEEQPQHF. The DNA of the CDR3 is TGTGCCAGCAGTTTAATTGAGGAACAGCCCCAGCATTTT.

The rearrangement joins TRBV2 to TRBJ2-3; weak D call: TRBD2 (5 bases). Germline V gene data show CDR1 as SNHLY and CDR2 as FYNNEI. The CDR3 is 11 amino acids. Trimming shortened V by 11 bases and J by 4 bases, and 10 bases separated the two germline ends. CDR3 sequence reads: CASRGPDTQYF. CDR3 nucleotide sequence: TGTGCCTCCCGGGGTCCAGATACGCAGTATTTT.

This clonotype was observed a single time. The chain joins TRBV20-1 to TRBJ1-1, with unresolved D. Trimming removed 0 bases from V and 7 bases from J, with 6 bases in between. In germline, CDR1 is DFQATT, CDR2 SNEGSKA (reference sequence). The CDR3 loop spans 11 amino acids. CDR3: CSARDDREAFF. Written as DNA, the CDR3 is TGCAGTGCTAGAGACGACCGTGAAGCTTTCTTT.

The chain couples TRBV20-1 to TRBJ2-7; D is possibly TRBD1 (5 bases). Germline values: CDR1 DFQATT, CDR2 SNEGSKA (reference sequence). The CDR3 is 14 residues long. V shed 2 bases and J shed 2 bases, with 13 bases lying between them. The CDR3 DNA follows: TGCAGTGCTAGACCGCGGACAAACCCCTACGAGCAGTACTTC. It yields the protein CSARPRTNPYEQYF.

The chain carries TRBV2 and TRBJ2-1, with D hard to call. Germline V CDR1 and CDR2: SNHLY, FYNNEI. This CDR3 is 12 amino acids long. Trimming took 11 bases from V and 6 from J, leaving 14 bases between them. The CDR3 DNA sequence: TGTGCCCTCCGCCCCTTCGTCAATGAGCAGTTCTTC. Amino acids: CALRPFVNEQFF. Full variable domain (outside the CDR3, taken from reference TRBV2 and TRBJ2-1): EPEVTQTPSHQVTQMGQEVILRCVPISNHLYFYWYRQILGQKVEFLVSFYNNEISEKSEIFDDQFSVERPDGSNFTLKIRSTKLEDSAMYFCALRPFVNEQFFGPGTRLTVL.

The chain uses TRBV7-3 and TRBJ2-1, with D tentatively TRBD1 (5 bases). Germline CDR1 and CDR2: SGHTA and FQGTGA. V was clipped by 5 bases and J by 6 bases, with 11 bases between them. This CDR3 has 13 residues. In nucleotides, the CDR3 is TGTGCCAGCAGCCCCCTAGACAGCAATGAGCAGTTCTTC. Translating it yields CASSPLDSNEQFF.

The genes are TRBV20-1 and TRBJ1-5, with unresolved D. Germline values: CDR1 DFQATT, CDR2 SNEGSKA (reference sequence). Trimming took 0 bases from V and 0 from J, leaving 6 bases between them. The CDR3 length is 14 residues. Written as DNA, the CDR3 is TGCAGTGCTAGAGATCAGTATAGCAATCAGCCCCAGCATTTT. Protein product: CSARDQYSNQPQHF.

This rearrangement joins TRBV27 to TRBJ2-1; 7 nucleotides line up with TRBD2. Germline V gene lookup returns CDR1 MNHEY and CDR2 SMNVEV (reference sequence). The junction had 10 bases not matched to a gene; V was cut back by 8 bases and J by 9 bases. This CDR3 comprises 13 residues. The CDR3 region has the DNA TGTGCCAGCGGGCCCTGGAGCGGGATTGAGCAGTTCTTC. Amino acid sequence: CASGPWSGIEQFF.

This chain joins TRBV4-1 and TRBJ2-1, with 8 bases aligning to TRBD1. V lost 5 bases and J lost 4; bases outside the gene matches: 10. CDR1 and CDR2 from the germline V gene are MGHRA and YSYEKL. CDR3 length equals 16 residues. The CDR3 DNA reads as TGCGCCAGCAGCTCAACGCGGGACAGGACGTACAATGAGCAGTTCTTC. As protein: CASSSTRDRTYNEQFF.

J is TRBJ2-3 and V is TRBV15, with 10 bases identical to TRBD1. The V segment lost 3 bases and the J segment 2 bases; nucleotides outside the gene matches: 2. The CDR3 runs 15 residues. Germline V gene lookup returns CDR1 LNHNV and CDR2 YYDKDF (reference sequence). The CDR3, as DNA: TGTGCCACCAGCAGGGGGACAGGGGTCACAGATACGCAGTATTTT. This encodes CATSRGTGVTDTQYF.

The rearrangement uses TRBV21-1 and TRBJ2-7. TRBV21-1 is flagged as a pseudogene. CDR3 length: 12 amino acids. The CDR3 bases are TGTGCCAGCAGCATCTCTCTCTACGAGCAGTACTTC. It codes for CASSISLYEQYF.

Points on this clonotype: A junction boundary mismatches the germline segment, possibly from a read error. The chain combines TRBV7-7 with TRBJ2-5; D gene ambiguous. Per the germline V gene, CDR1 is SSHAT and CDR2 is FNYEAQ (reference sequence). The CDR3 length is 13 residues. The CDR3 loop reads CASSSSPAETQYF. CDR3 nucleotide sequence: TGTGCTAGCAGCTCGTCTCCCGCGGAGACCCAGTACTTC.

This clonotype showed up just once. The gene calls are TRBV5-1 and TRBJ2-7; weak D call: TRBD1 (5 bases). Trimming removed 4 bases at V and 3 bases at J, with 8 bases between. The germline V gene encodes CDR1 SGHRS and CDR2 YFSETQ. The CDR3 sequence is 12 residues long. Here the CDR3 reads CASSIQGYEQYF. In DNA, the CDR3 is TGCGCCAGCAGCATCCAGGGCTACGAGCAGTACTTC.

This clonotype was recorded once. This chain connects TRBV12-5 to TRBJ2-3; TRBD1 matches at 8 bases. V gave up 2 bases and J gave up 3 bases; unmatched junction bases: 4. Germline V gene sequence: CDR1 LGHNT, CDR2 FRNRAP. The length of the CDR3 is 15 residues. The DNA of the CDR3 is TGTGCTAGTGGTTTGTCTACAGGGGGGACAGATACGCAGTATTTT. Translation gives CASGLSTGGTDTQYF.

The CDR3 sequence is CASSQALAANYNEQFF. The CDR3 DNA reads TGTGCCAGCAGCCAAGCCCTAGCGGCCAACTACAATGAGCAGTTCTTC. The chain combines TRBV3-1 with TRBJ2-1; 7 nucleotides match TRBD2. Germline CDR1 LGHDT, CDR2 YNNKEL (reference sequence). The CDR3 totals 16 residues. Trimming took 1 base from V and 3 from J; bases not matched to a gene: 6.

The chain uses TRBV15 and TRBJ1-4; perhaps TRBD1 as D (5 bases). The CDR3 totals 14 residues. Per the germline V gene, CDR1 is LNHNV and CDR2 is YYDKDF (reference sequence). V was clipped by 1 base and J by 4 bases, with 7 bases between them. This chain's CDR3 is CATSRGGDNEKLFF. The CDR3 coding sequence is TGTGCCACCAGCAGAGGGGGCGATAATGAAAAACTGTTTTTT.

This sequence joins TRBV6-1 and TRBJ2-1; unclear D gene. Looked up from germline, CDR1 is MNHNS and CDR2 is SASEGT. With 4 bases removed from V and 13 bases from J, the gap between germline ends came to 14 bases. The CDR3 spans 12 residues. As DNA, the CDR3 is TGTGCCAGCAGTGCTGGCTGGGTGCCTCAGTTCTTC. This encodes CASSAGWVPQFF.